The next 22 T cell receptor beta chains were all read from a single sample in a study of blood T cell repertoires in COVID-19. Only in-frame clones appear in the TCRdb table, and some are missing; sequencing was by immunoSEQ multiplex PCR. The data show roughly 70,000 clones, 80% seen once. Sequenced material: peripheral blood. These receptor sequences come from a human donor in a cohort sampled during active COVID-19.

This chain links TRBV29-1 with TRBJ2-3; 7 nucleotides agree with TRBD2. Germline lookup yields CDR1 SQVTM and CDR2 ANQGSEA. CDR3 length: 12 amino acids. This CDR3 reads CSGRGTADTQYF. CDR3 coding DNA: TGCTCCGGGCGGGGGACCGCCGATACGCAGTATTTT.

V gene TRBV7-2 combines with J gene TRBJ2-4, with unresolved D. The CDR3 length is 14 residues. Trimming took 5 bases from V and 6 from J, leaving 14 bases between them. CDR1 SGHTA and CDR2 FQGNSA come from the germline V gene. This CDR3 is CASSLDISANIQYF. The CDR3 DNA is TGTGCCAGCAGCCTCGACATTAGTGCAAACATTCAGTACTTC. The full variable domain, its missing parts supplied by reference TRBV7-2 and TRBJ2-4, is GAGVSQSPSNKVTEKGKDVELRCDPISGHTALYWYRQSLGQGLEFLIYFQGNSAPDKSGLPSDRFSAERTGGSVSTLTIQRTQQEDSAVYLCASSLDISANIQYFGAGTRLSVL.

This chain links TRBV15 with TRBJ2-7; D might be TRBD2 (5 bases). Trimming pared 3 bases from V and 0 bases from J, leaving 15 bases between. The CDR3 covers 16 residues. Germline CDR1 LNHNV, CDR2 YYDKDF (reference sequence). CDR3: CATSSPRTGSSYEQYF. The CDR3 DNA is TGTGCCACCAGCAGCCCCCGGACTGGGTCCTCCTACGAGCAGTACTTC.

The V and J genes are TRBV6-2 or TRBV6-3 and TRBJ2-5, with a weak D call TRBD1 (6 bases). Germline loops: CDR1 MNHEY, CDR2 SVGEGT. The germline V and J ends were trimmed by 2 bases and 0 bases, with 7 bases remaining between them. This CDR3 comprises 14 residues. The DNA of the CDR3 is TGTGCCAGCAGTTACCGGGACAACCAAGAGACCCAGTACTTC. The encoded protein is CASSYRDNQETQYF.

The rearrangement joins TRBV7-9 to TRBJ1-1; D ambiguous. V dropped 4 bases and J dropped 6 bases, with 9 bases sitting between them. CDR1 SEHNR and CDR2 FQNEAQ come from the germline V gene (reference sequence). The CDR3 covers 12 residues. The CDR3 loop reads CASSYIVSEAFF. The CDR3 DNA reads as TGTGCCAGCAGCTATATAGTCTCTGAAGCTTTCTTT. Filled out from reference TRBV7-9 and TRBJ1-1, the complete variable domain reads DTGVSQNPRHKITKRGQNVTFRCDPISEHNRLYWYRQTLGQGPEFLTYFQNEAQLEKSRLLSDRFSAERPKGSFSTLEIQRTEQGDSAMYLCASSYIVSEAFFGQGTRLTVV.

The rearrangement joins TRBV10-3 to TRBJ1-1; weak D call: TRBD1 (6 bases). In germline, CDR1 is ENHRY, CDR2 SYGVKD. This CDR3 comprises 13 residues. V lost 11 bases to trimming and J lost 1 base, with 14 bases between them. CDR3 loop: CASRGVGNTEAFF. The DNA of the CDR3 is TGTGCCTCCAGGGGTGTAGGGAACACTGAAGCTTTCTTT.

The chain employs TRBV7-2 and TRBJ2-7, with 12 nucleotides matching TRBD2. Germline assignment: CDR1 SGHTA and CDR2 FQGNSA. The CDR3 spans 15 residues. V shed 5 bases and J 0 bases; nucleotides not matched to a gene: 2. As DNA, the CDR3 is TGTGCCAGCAGCGTGACTAGCGGGAGCTCCTACGAGCAGTACTTC. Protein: CASSVTSGSSYEQYF.

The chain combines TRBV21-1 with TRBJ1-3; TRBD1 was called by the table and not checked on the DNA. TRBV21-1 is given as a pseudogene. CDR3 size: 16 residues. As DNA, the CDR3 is TGTGCCAGCAGCAAAGCAGGGACAGGGGGGAAAAACACCATATATTTT. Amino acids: CASSKAGTGGKNTIYF.

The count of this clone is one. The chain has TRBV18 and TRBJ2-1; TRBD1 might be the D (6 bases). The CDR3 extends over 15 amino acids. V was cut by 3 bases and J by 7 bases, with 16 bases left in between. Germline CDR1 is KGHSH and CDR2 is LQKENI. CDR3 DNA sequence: TGTGCCAGCTCACCCGTGGACAGTAATGGGAATGAGCAGTTCTTC. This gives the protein CASSPVDSNGNEQFF.

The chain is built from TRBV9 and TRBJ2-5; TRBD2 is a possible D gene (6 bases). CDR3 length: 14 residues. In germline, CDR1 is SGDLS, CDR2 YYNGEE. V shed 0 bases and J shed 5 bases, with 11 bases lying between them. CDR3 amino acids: CASSVVGGRETQYF. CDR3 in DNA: TGTGCCAGCAGCGTAGTGGGGGGAAGGGAGACCCAGTACTTC. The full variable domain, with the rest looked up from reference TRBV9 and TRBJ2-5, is DSGVTQTPKHLITATGQRVTLRCSPRSGDLSVYWYQQSLDQGLQFLIQYYNGEERAKGNILERFSAQQFPDLHSELNLSSLELGDSALYFCASSVVGGRETQYFGPGTRLLVL.

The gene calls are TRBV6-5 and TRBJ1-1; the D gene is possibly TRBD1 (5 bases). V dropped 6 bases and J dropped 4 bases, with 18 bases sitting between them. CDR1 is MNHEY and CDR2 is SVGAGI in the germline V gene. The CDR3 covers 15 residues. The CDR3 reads CASRPGGRGGTEAFF. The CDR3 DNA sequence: TGTGCCAGCAGACCCGGGGGTAGGGGTGGCACTGAAGCTTTCTTT.

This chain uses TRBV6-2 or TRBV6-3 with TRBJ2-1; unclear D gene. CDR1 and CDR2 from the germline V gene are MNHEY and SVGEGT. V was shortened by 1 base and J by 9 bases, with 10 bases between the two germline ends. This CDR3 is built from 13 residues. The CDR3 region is CASSYYEQAEQFF. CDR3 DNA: TGTGCCAGCAGTTACTACGAGCAGGCTGAGCAGTTCTTC.

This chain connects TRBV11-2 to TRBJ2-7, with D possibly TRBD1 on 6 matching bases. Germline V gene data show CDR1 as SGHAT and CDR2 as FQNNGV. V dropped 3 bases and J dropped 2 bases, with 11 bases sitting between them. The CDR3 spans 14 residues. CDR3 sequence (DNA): TGTGCCAGCAGCTTGGCCGGACAGACCTACGAGCAGTACTTC. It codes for CASSLAGQTYEQYF.

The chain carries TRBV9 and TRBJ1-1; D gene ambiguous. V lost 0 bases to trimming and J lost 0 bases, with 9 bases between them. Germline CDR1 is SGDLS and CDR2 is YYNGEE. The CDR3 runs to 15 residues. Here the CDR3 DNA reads TGTGCCAGCAGCGTAGGGCACGGAGTGAACACTGAAGCTTTCTTT. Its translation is CASSVGHGVNTEAFF.

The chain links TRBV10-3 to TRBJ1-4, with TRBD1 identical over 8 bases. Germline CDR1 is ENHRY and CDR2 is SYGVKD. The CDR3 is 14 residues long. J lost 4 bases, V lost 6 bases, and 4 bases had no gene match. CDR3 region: CAISRQGNNEKLFF. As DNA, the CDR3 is TGTGCCATCAGCCGACAGGGGAATAATGAAAAACTGTTTTTT.

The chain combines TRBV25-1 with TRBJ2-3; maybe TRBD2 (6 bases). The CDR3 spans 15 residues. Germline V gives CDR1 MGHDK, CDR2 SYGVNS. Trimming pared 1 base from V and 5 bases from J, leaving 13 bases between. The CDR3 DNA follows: TGTGCCAGCAGTGAATGGAGGGTTCGGGGAGATACGCAGTATTTT. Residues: CASSEWRVRGDTQYF.

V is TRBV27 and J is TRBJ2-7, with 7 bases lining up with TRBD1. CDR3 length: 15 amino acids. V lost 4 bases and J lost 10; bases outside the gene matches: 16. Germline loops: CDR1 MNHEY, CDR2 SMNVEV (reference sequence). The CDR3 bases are TGTGCCAGCAGTTCCACACAGGGGCGGGCGCTGCCACAGTACTTC. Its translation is CASSSTQGRALPQYF.

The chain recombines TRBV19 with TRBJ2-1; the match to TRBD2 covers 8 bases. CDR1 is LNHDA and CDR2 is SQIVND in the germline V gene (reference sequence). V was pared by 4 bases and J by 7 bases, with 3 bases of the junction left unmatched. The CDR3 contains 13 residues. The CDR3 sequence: CASSTGGGNEQFF. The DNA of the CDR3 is TGTGCCAGTAGTACCGGGGGGGGGAATGAGCAGTTCTTC. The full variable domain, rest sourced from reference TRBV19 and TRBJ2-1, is DGGITQSPKYLFRKEGQNVTLSCEQNLNHDAMYWYRQDPGQGLRLIYYSQIVNDFQKGDIAEGYSVSREKKESFPLTVTSAQKNPTAFYLCASSTGGGNEQFFGPGTRLTVL.

The CDR3 region is CASSFGPLGGEGETQYF. CDR3 DNA: TGTGCCAGCAGCTTCGGACCCTTGGGGGGAGAGGGAGAGACCCAGTACTTC. This chain joins TRBV11-2 and TRBJ2-5; D perhaps matches TRBD2 (6 bases). V was shortened by 3 bases and J by 4 bases, with 21 bases between the two germline ends. The CDR3 runs to 17 residues. Germline-derived CDR1 and CDR2 are SGHAT and FQNNGV.

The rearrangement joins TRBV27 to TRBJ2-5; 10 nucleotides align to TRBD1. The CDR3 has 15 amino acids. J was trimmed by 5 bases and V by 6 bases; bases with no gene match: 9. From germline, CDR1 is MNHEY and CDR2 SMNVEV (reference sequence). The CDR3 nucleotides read TGTGCCAGCAGGTCACTAGGACAGGGGGTGGAGACCCAGTACTTC. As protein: CASRSLGQGVETQYF.

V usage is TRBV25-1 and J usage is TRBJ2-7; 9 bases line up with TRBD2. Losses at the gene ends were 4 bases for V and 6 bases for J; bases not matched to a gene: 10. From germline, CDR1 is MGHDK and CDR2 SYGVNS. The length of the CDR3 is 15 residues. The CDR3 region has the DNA TGTGCCAGCAGTGCCAGGAGCGGGGGGTTCGGCGAGCAGTACTTC. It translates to CASSARSGGFGEQYF.

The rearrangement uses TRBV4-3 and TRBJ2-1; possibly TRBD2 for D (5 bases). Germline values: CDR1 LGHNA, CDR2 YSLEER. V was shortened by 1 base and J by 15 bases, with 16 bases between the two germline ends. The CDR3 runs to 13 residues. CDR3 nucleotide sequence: TGCGCCAGCAGCCAAGGAAATGGGAGATATCCGTTCTTC. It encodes CASSQGNGRYPFF.